Below, 13 T cell receptor beta chains from the same sample are listed, as sequenced in a study of blood T cell repertoires in COVID-19. Measured with immunoSEQ multiplex PCR; TCRdb has only the in-frame clones, and not every one. This table holds 330,000 or so clones, about 88% found once. The sequenced sample was PBMCs or T cells enriched from blood (not recorded which). These receptors were collected from a woman in her thirties who had recovered from COVID-19.

Of note for this clone: Distinct nucleotide sequences in the sample also encode this CDR3. The chain links TRBV5-5 to TRBJ1-5, with D possibly matching TRBD1 (6 bases). Between the trimmed V and J ends, which lost 4 bases and 4 bases, there was a span of 15 bases. Germline V gives CDR1 SGHKS, CDR2 YYEKEE (reference sequence). The CDR3 is 15 residues long. CDR3 sequence reads: CASSPGTPLNQPQHF. In nucleotides, the CDR3 is TGTGCCAGCAGCCCCGGGACACCCCTTAATCAGCCCCAGCATTTT.

The V gene is TRBV27, the J gene TRBJ1-5, with 7 nucleotides matching TRBD1. Germline loops: CDR1 MNHEY, CDR2 SMNVEV (reference sequence). Germline trimming cut 7 bases from V and 2 bases from J; bases unmatched to any gene: 11. CDR3 length: 16 amino acids. CDR3 in DNA: TGTGCCAGCACCCTCACAGGGGTCGGGGGCAATCAGCCCCAGCATTTT. This sequence encodes CASTLTGVGGNQPQHF.

The J gene is TRBJ2-2, the V gene TRBV6-5, with 8 bases that match TRBD2. The CDR3 is 15 residues long. The germline CDR1 and CDR2 sequences are MNHEY and SVGAGI. V trimming: 2 bases; J trimming: 3 bases; junction bases outside the gene matches: 2. The CDR3 DNA is TGTGCCAGCAGTTACGCGGGGGGCCACACCGGGGAGCTGTTTTTT. Residues: CASSYAGGHTGELFF.

About this clone itself: The sample carries other DNA sequences with the same CDR3. The chain joins TRBV5-1 to TRBJ2-7; 7 positions match TRBD1. With V trimmed by 0 bases and J by 5 bases, 5 bases remained unmatched. The CDR3 contains 14 residues. Germline-derived CDR1 and CDR2 are SGHRS and YFSETQ. The DNA for the CDR3 is TGCGCCAGCAGCTTGGGACAGGGTGGAAACGAGCAGTACTTC. Its translation: CASSLGQGGNEQYF.

The genes are TRBV7-2 and TRBJ2-1, with D hard to call. Germline values: CDR1 SGHTA, CDR2 FQGNSA. The V end lost 5 bases, the J end lost 2 bases, and 16 bases lay between the germline ends. CDR3 length: 16 residues. CDR3 amino acids: CASSVSARNAYNEQFF. In nucleotides, the CDR3 is TGTGCCAGCAGCGTAAGTGCTAGGAACGCCTACAATGAGCAGTTCTTC.

This clone was detected only a few times. In DNA, the CDR3 is TGTGCCGCGGACAGGGTTGACTATGGCTACACCTTC. This encodes CAADRVDYGYTF. This rearrangement joins TRBV2 to TRBJ1-2; 8 nucleotides line up with TRBD1. CDR3 size: 12 residues. J lost 3 bases, V lost 11 bases, and 5 bases had no gene match. Germline-derived CDR1 and CDR2 are SNHLY and FYNNEI.

This chain links TRBV12-3 or TRBV12-4 with TRBJ2-5; D gene uncertain. Trimming left V 6 bases short and J 3 bases short, with 5 bases between. The CDR3 extends over 11 amino acids. The CDR3 DNA follows: TGTGCCAGCAGGTCCGAAGAGACCCAGTACTTC. Its translation: CASRSEETQYF.

DNA of the CDR3: TGTGCCAGCTCACAGGCGGGACTAGAGACCCAGTACTTC. Translating gives CASSQAGLETQYF. The chain recombines TRBV18 with TRBJ2-5; possibly TRBD2 for D (6 bases). The CDR3 has 13 residues. Germline V CDR1 and CDR2: KGHSH, LQKENI. Trimming removed 4 bases at V and 4 bases at J, with 10 bases between.

The chain links TRBV5-6 to TRBJ1-6; D is ambiguous. The ends were cut back, 4 bases at V and 10 bases at J, with 18 bases in the middle. This CDR3 is built from 15 residues. Germline V lookup: CDR1 SGHDT, CDR2 YYEEEE. This CDR3 reads CASSLEPTAGSPLHF. The CDR3 region has the DNA TGTGCCAGCAGCCTGGAACCGACGGCGGGGTCACCCCTCCACTTT.

Only a few counts were recorded for this clone. This rearrangement joins TRBV5-4 to TRBJ2-2; weak D call: TRBD1 (6 bases). The CDR3 has 17 amino acids. Germline CDR1 is SGHNT and CDR2 is YYREEE (reference sequence). The V end was cut by 0 bases, the J end by 4 bases, with 16 bases between. The DNA for the CDR3 is TGTGCCAGCAGCTTGGCCCTTACAGGGCAGGCCACCGGGGAGCTGTTTTTT. It codes for CASSLALTGQATGELFF.

The chain has TRBV29-1 and TRBJ2-1; TRBD2 aligns across 13 bases. This CDR3 has 15 residues. The V and J ends lost 5 bases and 10 bases, in that order; junction bases with no gene match: 11. The germline V gene has CDR1 SQVTM and CDR2 ANQGSEA. The CDR3 here is CSVQPGTSGNGEQFF. The CDR3 coding sequence is TGCAGCGTTCAACCCGGGACTAGCGGGAACGGAGAGCAGTTCTTC.

This chain uses TRBV18 with TRBJ2-3, with D possibly matching TRBD1 (6 bases). This CDR3 has 16 residues. The germline V gene has CDR1 KGHSH and CDR2 LQKENI. Trimming took off 2 bases at V and 1 base at J, with 13 bases between the two ends. The CDR3 is CASSPFSGVGTDTQYF. The CDR3 coding sequence is TGTGCCAGCTCACCATTTTCAGGGGTGGGCACAGATACGCAGTATTTT.

The chain recombines TRBV6-5 with TRBJ1-5; D is uncertain. Per the germline V gene, CDR1 is MNHEY and CDR2 is SVGAGI. V was clipped by 7 bases and J by 6 bases, with 13 bases between them. The CDR3 has 13 amino acids. The CDR3 sequence is CASISQAIQPQHF. DNA of the CDR3: TGTGCCAGCATTAGTCAGGCCATTCAGCCCCAGCATTTT.